This T cell receptor beta chain originates from a study of spatial heterogeneity in lung cancer (dated by TCRdb to about 2019). Notes on the research overall: More beta-chain than alpha-chain transcripts were consistently detected, likely reflecting higher beta-chain transcript abundance. In the raw uncorrected reads, each unique combination of TCR and UMI appeared more than ten times on average. In non-small cell lung cancer, the study made a quantitative comparison of TCR alpha and beta repertoires among multiple tumor regions, matched nontumor lung and blood. TCR repertoire features were related to nonsynonymous mutation counts determined by whole-exome sequencing of tumor tissue. At surgery, both alpha and beta chains were TCR-sequenced in under 250 tumor regions, about 64 matched nontumor lung samples and some 56 PBMC samples.

The cysteine opens and the phenylalanine closes a CDR3 of 14 amino acids. Only the CDR3 DNA is retained, 42 bases long and in frame from the first base. At the junction V is shortened by 5 bases and J by 7 bases; bases outside the gene matches: 7. The CDR1 and CDR2 encoded by the germline V gene (reference sequence) are DFQATT and SNEGSKA. Points the paper makes about the study in general: Confirming at a functional level the hypothesis that regional TCRs recognize regional mutations was considered to require additional single-cell paired TCR alpha and beta sequencing. Ubiquitous expanded tumor TCRs showed up in blood more often at tumor resection than at routine follow-up.

The method was 5' RACE. The reads were generated on a NextSeq 500. The TCR library protocol attached a unique molecular identifier to each TCR cDNA molecule to allow correction of PCR and sequencing errors. The authors' pipeline ran thus. Decombinator tools were used for TCR identification, UMI-based error correction and CDR3 extraction. TCRs above a frequency of 2 per 1,000, corresponding to the top 1% of the tumor frequency distribution, were defined as expanded. Renyi diversity was calculated using the R vegan package after each repertoire was subsampled 100 times to 5,000 TCRs. CDR3 similarity networks were built from amino acid triplet string-kernel similarity, connecting CDR3s with pairwise similarity above 0.82. TCRdb trimmed the raw reads at Q25, called clones with MiXCR and kept productive beta chains. All rows with the same CDR3 protein become a single entry with the most common DNA and genes. TCRdb, rather than the study authors, made the V and J calls. The sample table holds about 82,000 distinct CDR3 sequences, of which around 12% were seen once. 4.6% of the sample is taken by the ten largest.

This clonotype was detected a few times. The clone's antigen remains unknown. No much larger clone exists at a distance of one base, and base qualities are not known. In the paper's terms, the time point label means: sample taken at primary tumor resection. Whole RNA extracted from tumor and nontumor lung tissue, or from cryopreserved PBMC samples, was used for TCR sequencing without cell sorting. The donors were around 69 patients from the lung TRACERx cohort who had early-stage, untreated non-small cell lung cancer. Patients were selected for TCR sequencing only if sufficient RNA was available from at least two tumor regions.

The sample in question was PBMCs, obtained at surgery. The chain joins TRBV20-1 to TRBJ1-6, with 8 middle bases fitting TRBD1. The clonotype was recovered from a male donor with early-stage non-small cell lung cancer. The CDR3 region has the sequence CSAPTGAPNSPLHF. The DNA sequence is TGCAGTGCTCCGACAGGGGCCCCGAATTCACCCCTCCACTTT.